What follows is one T cell receptor beta chain and its context. The germline V gene encodes CDR1 PRHDT and CDR2 FYEKMQ (reference sequence). This CDR3 has 19 residues. Between the trimmed V and J ends, which lost 5 bases and 0 bases, there was a span of 26 bases. TCRdb's table, derived via immunoSEQ multiplex PCR, lists solely in-frame clones and lacks some. The table includes some 45,000 clones, 70% to 80% detected once. The data are from a study of blood T cell repertoires in COVID-19. The sequenced material came from peripheral blood. The rearrangement links TRBV13 to TRBJ2-7; possibly TRBD2 for D (5 bases). The sequence was collected from a man in his 70s with acute or convalescent COVID-19. CDR3 bases: TGTGCCAGCAGCCAACTTTTCGAGATCAGTGGACTGATCTCCTACGAGCAGTACTTC. It encodes CASSQLFEISGLISYEQYF. Supplemented by reference TRBV13 and TRBJ2-7, the full variable domain reads AAGVIQSPRHLIKEKRETATLKCYPIPRHDTVYWYQQGPGQDPQFLISFYEKMQSDKGSIPDRFSAQQFSDYHSELNMSSLELGDSALYFCASSQLFEISGLISYEQYFGPGTRLTVT.